Listed here are 19 T cell receptor beta chains from one sample, sequenced in a study of spatial heterogeneity in lung cancer. TCRdb reprocessed the 5' RACE reads with MiXCR, giving one entry per CDR3 protein. The profile shows about 38,000 distinct CDR3 sequences, 7.5% of them singletons. Indicated time point: sample taken at primary tumor resection. Frozen PBMC, nontumor lung or tumor provided whole RNA, which was sequenced unsorted. The input for sequencing was PBMCs, taken at surgery. These receptors all come from a male donor with early-stage non-small cell lung cancer.

This clonotype was picked up a small number of times. The chain is built from TRBV2 and TRBJ1-6; 9 bases are shared with TRBD1. This CDR3 has 15 residues. V shed 6 bases, J shed 8 bases, and the junction held 8 bases outside the gene matches. Germline V gene sequence: CDR1 SNHLY, CDR2 FYNNEI. Here the CDR3 reads CASSAGQGGYSPLHF. DNA for the CDR3: TGTGCCAGCAGCGCGGGACAGGGAGGATATTCACCCCTCCACTTT.

This clonotype has a count of ten or more. The chain uses TRBV6-5 and TRBJ2-7; 12 bases match TRBD2. V was pared by 6 bases and J by 0 bases, with 3 bases of the junction left unmatched. This CDR3 is built from 15 residues. Germline V CDR1 and CDR2: MNHEY, SVGAGI. Here the CDR3 DNA reads TGTGCCAGCAGATCGACTAGCGGGGGCTCCTACGAGCAGTACTTC. Encoded protein: CASRSTSGGSYEQYF.

This chain joins TRBV2 and TRBJ1-5, with D perhaps matching TRBD1 (6 bases). This CDR3 has 14 residues. Trimming removed 4 bases from V and 4 bases from J, with 11 bases in between. Germline CDR1 SNHLY, CDR2 FYNNEI. The CDR3 DNA is TGTGCCAGCAGTGCAGTGGACAGTAATCAGCCCCAGCATTTT. Residues: CASSAVDSNQPQHF. The full variable domain, its missing parts supplied by reference TRBV2 and TRBJ1-5, is EPEVTQTPSHQVTQMGQEVILRCVPISNHLYFYWYRQILGQKVEFLVSFYNNEISEKSEIFDDQFSVERPDGSNFTLKIRSTKLEDSAMYFCASSAVDSNQPQHFGDGTRLSIL.

This clonotype was observed many times. This chain links TRBV25-1 with TRBJ2-6, with 8 bases aligning to TRBD2. Germline V gives CDR1 MGHDK, CDR2 SYGVNS. V shed 4 bases and J 4 bases; nucleotides not matched to a gene: 3. This CDR3 is built from 15 residues. The CDR3 nucleotides are TGTGCCAGCAGTGCGGGAGGGGCCGGGGCCAACGTCCTGACTTTC. It codes for CASSAGGAGANVLTF.

This clonotype has a count of ten or more. The chain is built from TRBV7-9 and TRBJ2-5; 10 positions agree with TRBD1. V was clipped by 5 bases and J by 3 bases; unmatched bases: 9. This CDR3 region has 16 residues. Germline V lookup: CDR1 SEHNR, CDR2 FQNEAQ (reference sequence). The CDR3 bases are TGTGCCAGCAGCCCGCCGGGACAGGGGAGGGAAGAGACCCAGTACTTC. The encoded protein is CASSPPGQGREETQYF.

The V and J genes are TRBV7-6 and TRBJ2-5; 7 bases are shared with TRBD2. V trimming: 5 bases; J trimming: 2 bases; junction bases outside the gene matches: 11. Germline CDR1 SGHVS, CDR2 FNYEAQ. This CDR3 spans 16 amino acids. CDR3 nucleotides: TGTGCCAGCAGCCCACAGACTAGCTTGGAACAAGAGACCCAGTACTTC. The encoded protein is CASSPQTSLEQETQYF.

There are a few counts of this clonotype. The V call is TRBV28, the J call TRBJ2-7, with 9 bases lining up with TRBD2. The germline gives CDR1 MDHEN, CDR2 SYDVKM. The CDR3 has 16 residues. V trimming: 2 bases; J trimming: 6 bases; junction bases outside the gene matches: 11. For the CDR3, the DNA is TGTGCCAGCAGTTTAGGCGGGGGGGGAAAGGGCGGCGAGCAGTACGTC. It yields the protein CASSLGGGGKGGEQYV.

This sequence joins TRBV5-1 and TRBJ2-3; 12 bases align to TRBD1. V lost 0 bases and J lost 1; bases outside the gene matches: 6. Looked up from germline, CDR1 is SGHRS and CDR2 is YFSETQ. CDR3 length: 18 residues. The CDR3: CASSLAWDRGRRTDTQYF. The DNA of the CDR3 is TGCGCCAGCAGCTTGGCCTGGGACAGGGGGCGCCGCACAGATACGCAGTATTTT.

This clonotype turned up a few times. The chain links TRBV25-1 to TRBJ1-5; TRBD1 matches at 8 bases. The CDR3 sequence is 19 residues long. Germline V gives CDR1 MGHDK, CDR2 SYGVNS. Unmatched junction bases numbered 19, after V lost 4 bases and J lost 5 bases. CDR3 residues: CASSAETGVGGGGDQPQHF. CDR3 bases: TGTGCCAGCAGTGCCGAGACAGGGGTCGGGGGTGGAGGGGATCAGCCCCAGCATTTT.

This clonotype was counted ten times or more. The chain has TRBV3-2 and TRBJ1-5. TRBV3-2 is labeled a pseudogene. The CDR3 is made up of 15 amino acids. The CDR3 DNA is TGTGCCAGCAGCCCCAGAGGGAGGGGGAATCAGCCCCAGCATTTT. Residues: CASSPRGRGNQPQHF.

This clonotype was observed a few times. Just one base apart from a much larger clone, this may be a read error. The chain joins TRBV7-3 to TRBJ1-1; 7 nucleotides line up with TRBD1. This CDR3 is 13 amino acids long. Trimming took 4 bases from V and 4 from J; bases not matched to a gene: 3. The germline gives CDR1 SGHTA, CDR2 FQGTGA. The CDR3 coding sequence is TGTGCCAGCAGCTCGGGACAGCTCACTGAAGCTTTCTTT. Residues: CASSSGQLTEAFF.

This clonotype showed up many times. The chain employs TRBV27 and TRBJ2-2; D gene ambiguous. CDR1 is MNHEY and CDR2 is SMNVEV in the germline V gene (reference sequence). The CDR3 extends over 14 amino acids. V dropped 3 bases and J dropped 6 bases, with 11 bases sitting between them. The CDR3 sequence: CASSFNFESGELFF. The CDR3 coding sequence is TGTGCCAGCAGTTTTAATTTCGAGTCCGGGGAGCTGTTTTTT.

This clonotype was counted many times. J is TRBJ2-6 and V is TRBV24-1, with 8 positions matching TRBD2. V lost 2 bases to trimming and J lost 0 bases; unmatched junction nucleotides: 5. The CDR3 covers 18 residues. CDR1 is KGHDR and CDR2 is SFDVKD in the germline V gene. The CDR3 DNA is TGTGCCACCAGTGATTCCATAGCGGGGAACTCTGGGGCCAACGTCCTGACTTTC. The encoded protein is CATSDSIAGNSGANVLTF.

The V call is TRBV12-3 or TRBV12-4, the J call TRBJ2-5; 14 bases line up with TRBD2. After removal of 2 bases from V and 4 bases from J, the junction contained 15 bases not matched to a gene. The CDR3 runs to 20 residues. CDR3 loop: CASSLRSRGLAGATRETQYF. In nucleotides, the CDR3 is TGTGCCAGCAGTTTAAGGTCTAGGGGACTAGCGGGGGCTACCAGAGAGACCCAGTACTTC.

Ten or more counts support this clonotype. V gene TRBV5-4 combines with J gene TRBJ2-1, with D possibly matching TRBD2 (5 bases). The CDR3 contains 17 residues. Germline-derived CDR1 and CDR2 are SGHNT and YYREEE (reference sequence). V lost 4 bases and J lost 0, with 17 bases in between. CDR3 residues: CASSRPTSASSYNEQFF. The CDR3 region has the DNA TGTGCCAGCAGCAGACCTACTAGTGCAAGCTCCTACAATGAGCAGTTCTTC. Full variable domain (outside the CDR3, taken from reference TRBV5-4 and TRBJ2-1): ETGVTQSPTHLIKTRGQQVTLRCSSQSGHNTVSWYQQALGQGPQFIFQYYREEENGRGNFPPRFSGLQFPNYSSELNVNALELDDSALYLCASSRPTSASSYNEQFFGPGTRLTVL.

There are a few counts of this clonotype. The chain uses TRBV11-2 and TRBJ2-7; TRBD1 aligns across 9 bases. V gave up 3 bases and J gave up 7 bases; unmatched junction bases: 10. Germline assignment: CDR1 SGHAT and CDR2 FQNNGV. The CDR3 contains 15 residues. The CDR3 reads CASSFTTGGEREQYF. CDR3 DNA sequence: TGTGCCAGCAGCTTTACGACAGGGGGAGAGAGGGAGCAGTACTTC.

This clonotype turned up a few times. The chain uses TRBV2 and TRBJ2-1, with D possibly called TRBD1 or TRBD2 (6 bases each). The ends were cut back, 2 bases at V and 4 bases at J, with 9 bases in the middle. The CDR3 consists of 14 residues. Germline V gene data show CDR1 as SNHLY and CDR2 as FYNNEI. CDR3 region: CASSEQGTYNEQFF. The CDR3 bases are TGTGCCAGCAGTGAACAGGGGACTTACAATGAGCAGTTCTTC.

V is TRBV27 and J is TRBJ2-6; 7 bases line up with TRBD1. Germline V gives CDR1 MNHEY, CDR2 SMNVEV (reference sequence). V trimming: 5 bases; J trimming: 0 bases; junction bases outside the gene matches: 7. The CDR3 has 17 residues. The CDR3 DNA sequence: TGTGCCAGCAGTACCGACAGGGTAACCTCTGGGGCCAACGTCCTGACTTTC. Translated, it gives CASSTDRVTSGANVLTF.

This clonotype was seen more than once but under ten times. The chain joins TRBV3-1 to TRBJ1-2; D gene uncertain. This CDR3 contains 13 residues. V dropped 0 bases and J dropped 7 bases, with 9 bases sitting between them. Per germline, CDR1 LGHDT and CDR2 YNNKEL (reference sequence). CDR3 DNA sequence: TGTGCCAGCAGCCAAGATGGACGGAGTGGCTACACCTTC. It specifies CASSQDGRSGYTF.